The source of this T cell receptor beta chain is a study of T cell changes during pregnancy in multiple sclerosis. Sequencing used immunoSEQ multiplex PCR; TCRdb keeps in-frame clones, though not all of them. The sample contains some 60,000 clones, 91% of which appear only once. V trimming: 5 bases; J trimming: 6 bases; junction bases outside the gene matches: 15. Germline V gene lookup returns CDR1 SGHTA and CDR2 FQGNSA. CDR3 size: 17 residues. The sample in question was peripheral blood, obtained before pregnancy. The clonotype originates from a female donor with multiple sclerosis, enrolled in a pregnancy study. This chain links TRBV7-2 with TRBJ2-2; 7 bases are shared with TRBD1. CDR3 amino acids: CASSLLPGTAGPGELFF. CDR3 DNA sequence: TGTGCCAGCAGCCTGCTTCCCGGGACAGCCGGACCCGGGGAGCTGTTTTTT.